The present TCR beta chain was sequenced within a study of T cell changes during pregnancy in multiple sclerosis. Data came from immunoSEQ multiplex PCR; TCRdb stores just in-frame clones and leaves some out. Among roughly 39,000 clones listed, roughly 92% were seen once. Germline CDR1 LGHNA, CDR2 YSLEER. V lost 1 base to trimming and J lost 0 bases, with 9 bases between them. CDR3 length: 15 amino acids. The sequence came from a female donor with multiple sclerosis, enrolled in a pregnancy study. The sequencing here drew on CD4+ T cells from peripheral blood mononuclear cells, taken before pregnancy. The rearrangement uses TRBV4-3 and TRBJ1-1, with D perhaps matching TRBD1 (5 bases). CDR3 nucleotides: TGCGCCAGCAGCCAAGTCAAGGGGTTGAACACTGAAGCTTTCTTT. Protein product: CASSQVKGLNTEAFF.